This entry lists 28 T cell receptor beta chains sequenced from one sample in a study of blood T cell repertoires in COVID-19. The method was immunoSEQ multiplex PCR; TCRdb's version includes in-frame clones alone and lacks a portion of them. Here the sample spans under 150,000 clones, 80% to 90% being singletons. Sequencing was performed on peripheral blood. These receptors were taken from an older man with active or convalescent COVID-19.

The CDR3 sequence: CASSLGGYGGYTF. The CDR3 DNA is TGTGCCAGCAGTTTAGGCGGCTATGGCGGCTACACCTTC. This rearrangement joins TRBV28 to TRBJ1-2; D remains ambiguous. The CDR3 totals 13 residues. CDR1 is MDHEN, CDR2 SYDVKM, per germline. V shed 2 bases and J shed 8 bases, with 12 bases lying between them.

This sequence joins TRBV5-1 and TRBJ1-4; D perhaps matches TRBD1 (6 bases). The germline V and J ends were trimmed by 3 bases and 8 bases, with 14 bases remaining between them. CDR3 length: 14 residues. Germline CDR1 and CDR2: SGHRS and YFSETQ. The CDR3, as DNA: TGCGCCAGCAGCTCCCAACAGGGATCCGAAAAACTGTTTTTT. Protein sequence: CASSSQQGSEKLFF.

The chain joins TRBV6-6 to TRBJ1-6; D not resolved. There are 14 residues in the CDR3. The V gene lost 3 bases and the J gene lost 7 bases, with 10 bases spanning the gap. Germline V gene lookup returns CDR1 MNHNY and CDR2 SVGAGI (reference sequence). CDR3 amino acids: CASSYGQLNSPLHF. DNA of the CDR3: TGTGCCAGCAGTTATGGTCAGTTAAATTCACCCCTCCACTTT.

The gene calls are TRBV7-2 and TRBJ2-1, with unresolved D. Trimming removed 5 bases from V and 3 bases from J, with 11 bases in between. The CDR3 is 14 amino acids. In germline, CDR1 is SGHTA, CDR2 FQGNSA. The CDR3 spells CASSPDSRYNEQFF. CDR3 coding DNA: TGTGCCAGCAGCCCCGACTCGCGCTACAATGAGCAGTTCTTC.

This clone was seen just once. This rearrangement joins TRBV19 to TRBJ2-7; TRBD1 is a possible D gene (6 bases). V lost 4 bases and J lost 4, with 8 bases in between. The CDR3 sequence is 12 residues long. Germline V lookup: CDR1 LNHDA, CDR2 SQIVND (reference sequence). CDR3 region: CASSNRAYEQYF. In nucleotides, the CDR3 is TGTGCCAGTAGTAACAGGGCGTACGAGCAGTACTTC.

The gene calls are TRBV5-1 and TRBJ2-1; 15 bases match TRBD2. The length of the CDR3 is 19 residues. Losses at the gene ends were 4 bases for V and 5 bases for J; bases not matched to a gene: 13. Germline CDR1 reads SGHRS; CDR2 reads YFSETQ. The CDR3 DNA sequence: TGCGCCAGCAGCATCCACCCGGGACTAGCGGGGGGCCGAAACAATGAGCAGTTCTTC. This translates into CASSIHPGLAGGRNNEQFF. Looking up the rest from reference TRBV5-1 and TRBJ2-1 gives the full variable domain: KAGVTQTPRYLIKTRGQQVTLSCSPISGHRSVSWYQQTPGQGLQFLFEYFSETQRNKGNFPGRFSGRQFSNSRSEMNVSTLELGDSALYLCASSIHPGLAGGRNNEQFFGPGTRLTVL.

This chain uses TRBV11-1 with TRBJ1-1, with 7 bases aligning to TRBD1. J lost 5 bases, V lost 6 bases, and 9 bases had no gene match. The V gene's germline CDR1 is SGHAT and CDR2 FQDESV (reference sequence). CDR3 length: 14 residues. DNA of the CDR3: TGTGCCAGCAGTTTGAGCCAGGGGGGAACTGAAGCTTTCTTT. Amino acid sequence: CASSLSQGGTEAFF.

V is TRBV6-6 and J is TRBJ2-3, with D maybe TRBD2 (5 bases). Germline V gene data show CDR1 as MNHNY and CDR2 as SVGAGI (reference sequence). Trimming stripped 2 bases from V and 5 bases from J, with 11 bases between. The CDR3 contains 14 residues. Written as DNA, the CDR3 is TGTGCCAGCAGTTACATCCCGGCGGGAGATACGCAGTATTTT. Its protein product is CASSYIPAGDTQYF.

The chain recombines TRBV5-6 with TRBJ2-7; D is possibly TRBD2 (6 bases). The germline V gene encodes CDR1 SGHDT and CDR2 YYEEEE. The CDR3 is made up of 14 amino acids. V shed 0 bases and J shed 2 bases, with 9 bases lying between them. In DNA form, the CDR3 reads TGTGCCAGCAGCTTGGGAGGGACTCCCTACGAGCAGTACTTC. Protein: CASSLGGTPYEQYF.

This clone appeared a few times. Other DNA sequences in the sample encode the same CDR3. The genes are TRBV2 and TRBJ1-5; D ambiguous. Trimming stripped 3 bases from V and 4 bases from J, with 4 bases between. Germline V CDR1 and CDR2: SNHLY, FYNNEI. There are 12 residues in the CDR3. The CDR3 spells CASSDRNQPQHF. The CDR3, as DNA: TGTGCCAGCAGTGACAGAAATCAGCCCCAGCATTTT.

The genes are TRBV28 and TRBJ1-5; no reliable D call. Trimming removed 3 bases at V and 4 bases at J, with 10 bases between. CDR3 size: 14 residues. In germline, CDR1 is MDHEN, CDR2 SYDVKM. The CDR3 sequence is CASSFGGSNQPQHF. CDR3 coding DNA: TGTGCCAGCAGTTTTGGCGGGAGTAATCAGCCCCAGCATTTT.

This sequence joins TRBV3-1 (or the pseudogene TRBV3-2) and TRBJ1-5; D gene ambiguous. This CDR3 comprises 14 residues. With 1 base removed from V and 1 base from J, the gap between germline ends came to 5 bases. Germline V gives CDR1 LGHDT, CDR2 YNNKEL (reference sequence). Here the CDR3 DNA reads TGTGCCAGCAGCCAAGGAGGAAGCAATCAGCCCCAGCATTTT. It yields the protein CASSQGGSNQPQHF.

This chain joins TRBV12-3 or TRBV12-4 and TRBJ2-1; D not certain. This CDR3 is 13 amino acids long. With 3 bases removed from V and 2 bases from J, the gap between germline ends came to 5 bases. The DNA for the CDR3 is TGTGCCAGCAGTTTTGGGCCCTACAATGAGCAGTTCTTC. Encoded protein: CASSFGPYNEQFF.

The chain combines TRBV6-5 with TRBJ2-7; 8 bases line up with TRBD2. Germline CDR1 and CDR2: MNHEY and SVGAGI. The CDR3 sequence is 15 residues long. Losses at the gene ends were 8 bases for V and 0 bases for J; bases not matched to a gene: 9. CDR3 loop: CASGNLAGISYEQYF. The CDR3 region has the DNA TGTGCCAGCGGAAACCTAGCGGGCATCTCCTACGAGCAGTACTTC.

The CDR3 DNA reads as TGTGCCAGCAGTTTTGGACAGGGTAACACTGAAGCTTTCTTT. This translates into CASSFGQGNTEAFF. The chain recombines TRBV6-5 with TRBJ1-1; 8 positions agree with TRBD1. J gave up 2 bases and V 4 bases, and 3 bases lay outside the gene matches. This CDR3 has 14 amino acids. CDR1 MNHEY and CDR2 SVGAGI come from the germline V gene.

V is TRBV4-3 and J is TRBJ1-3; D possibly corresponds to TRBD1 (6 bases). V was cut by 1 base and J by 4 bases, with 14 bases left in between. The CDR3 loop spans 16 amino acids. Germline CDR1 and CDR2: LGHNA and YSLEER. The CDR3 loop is CASSQADRPLGNTIYF. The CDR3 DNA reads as TGCGCCAGCAGCCAAGCCGACAGGCCACTGGGAAACACCATATATTTT.

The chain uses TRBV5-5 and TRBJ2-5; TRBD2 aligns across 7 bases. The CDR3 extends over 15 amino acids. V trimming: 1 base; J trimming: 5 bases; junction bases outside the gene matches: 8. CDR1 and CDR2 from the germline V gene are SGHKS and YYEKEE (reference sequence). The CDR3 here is CASSLKTQGGETQYF. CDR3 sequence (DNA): TGTGCCAGCAGCTTGAAGACGCAGGGAGGGGAGACCCAGTACTTC.

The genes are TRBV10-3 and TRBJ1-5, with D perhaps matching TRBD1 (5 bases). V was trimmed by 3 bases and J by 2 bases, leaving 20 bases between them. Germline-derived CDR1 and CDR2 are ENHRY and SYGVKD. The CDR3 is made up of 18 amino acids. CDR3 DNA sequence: TGTGCCATCAGTGAAGGGGCTCCCAACCTGACTGGCAATCAGCCCCAGCATTTT. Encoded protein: CAISEGAPNLTGNQPQHF.

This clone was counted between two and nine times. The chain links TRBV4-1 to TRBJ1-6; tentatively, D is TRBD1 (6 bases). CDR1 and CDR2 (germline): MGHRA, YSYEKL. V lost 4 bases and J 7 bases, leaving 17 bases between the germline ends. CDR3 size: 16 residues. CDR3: CASSRGLGQTNSPLHF. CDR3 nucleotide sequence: TGCGCCAGCAGCCGGGGGTTAGGACAGACGAATTCACCCCTCCACTTT.

CDR3 coding DNA: TGTGCCAGCAGTGAACAGGGCACTAGCACAGATACGCAGTATTTT. This gives the protein CASSEQGTSTDTQYF. The gene calls are TRBV6-1 and TRBJ2-3; perhaps TRBD1 as D (5 bases). This CDR3 comprises 15 residues. Trimming shortened V by 2 bases and J by 0 bases, and 9 bases separated the two germline ends. The V gene's germline CDR1 is MNHNS and CDR2 SASEGT.

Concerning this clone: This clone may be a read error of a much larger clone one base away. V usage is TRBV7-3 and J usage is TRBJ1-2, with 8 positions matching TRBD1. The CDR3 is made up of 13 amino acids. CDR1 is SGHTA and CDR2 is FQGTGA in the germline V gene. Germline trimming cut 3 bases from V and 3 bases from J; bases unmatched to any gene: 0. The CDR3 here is CASSLGQDYGYTF. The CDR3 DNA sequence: TGTGCCAGCAGCTTGGGACAGGACTATGGCTACACCTTC.

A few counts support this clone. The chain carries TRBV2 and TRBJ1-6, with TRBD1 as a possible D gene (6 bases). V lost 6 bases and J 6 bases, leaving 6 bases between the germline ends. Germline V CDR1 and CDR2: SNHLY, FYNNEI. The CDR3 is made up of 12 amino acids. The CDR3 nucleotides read TGTGCCAGCAGACAGGGTAATTCACCCCTCCACTTT. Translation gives CASRQGNSPLHF.

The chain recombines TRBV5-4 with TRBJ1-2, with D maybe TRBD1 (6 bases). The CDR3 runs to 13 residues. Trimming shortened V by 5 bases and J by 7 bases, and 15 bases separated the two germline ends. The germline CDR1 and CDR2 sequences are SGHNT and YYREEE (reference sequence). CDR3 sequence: CASSSQGLGGYTF. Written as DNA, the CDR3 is TGTGCCAGCAGTTCACAGGGCCTTGGTGGCTACACCTTC.

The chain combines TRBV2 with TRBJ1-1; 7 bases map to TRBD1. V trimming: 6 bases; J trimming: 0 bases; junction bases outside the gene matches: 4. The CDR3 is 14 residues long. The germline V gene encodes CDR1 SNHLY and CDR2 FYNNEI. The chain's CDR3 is CASRGDSMNTEAFF. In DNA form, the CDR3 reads TGTGCCAGCAGGGGGGACAGCATGAACACTGAAGCTTTCTTT.

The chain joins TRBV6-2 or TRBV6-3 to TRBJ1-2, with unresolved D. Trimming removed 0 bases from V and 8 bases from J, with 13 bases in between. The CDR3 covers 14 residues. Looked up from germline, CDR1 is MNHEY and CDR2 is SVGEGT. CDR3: CASSYSTVGRGYTF. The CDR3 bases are TGTGCCAGCAGTTACTCGACCGTGGGGAGAGGCTACACCTTC.

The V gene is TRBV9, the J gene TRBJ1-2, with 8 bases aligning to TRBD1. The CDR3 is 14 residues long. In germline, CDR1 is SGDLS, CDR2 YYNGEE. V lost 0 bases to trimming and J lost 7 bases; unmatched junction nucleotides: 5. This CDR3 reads CASSVVGQGFGYTF. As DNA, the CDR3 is TGTGCCAGCAGCGTAGTCGGACAGGGTTTTGGCTACACCTTC.

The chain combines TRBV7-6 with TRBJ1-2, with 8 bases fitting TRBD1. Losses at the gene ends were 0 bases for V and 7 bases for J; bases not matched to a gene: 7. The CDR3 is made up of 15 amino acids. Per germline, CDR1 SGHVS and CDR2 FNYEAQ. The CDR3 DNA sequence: TGTGCCAGCAGCTTAGCAAATCAGGGGGCCTCTGGCTACACCTTC. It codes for CASSLANQGASGYTF.

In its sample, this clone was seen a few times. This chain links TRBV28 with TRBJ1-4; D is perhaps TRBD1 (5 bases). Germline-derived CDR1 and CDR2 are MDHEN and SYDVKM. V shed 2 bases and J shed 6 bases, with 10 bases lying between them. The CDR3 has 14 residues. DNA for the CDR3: TGTGCCAGCAGTTTAAAGGGGTGGGATGAAAAACTGTTTTTT. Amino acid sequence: CASSLKGWDEKLFF.